This T cell receptor beta chain emerged from a study of blood T cell repertoires in COVID-19. Method: immunoSEQ multiplex PCR; TCRdb's copy keeps in-frame clones and lacks some. The sample has approximately 320,000 clones, about nine tenths seen once; the top ten hold around 2.7%. The source is a man aged 55 to 70 who had recovered from COVID-19. The sample taken for sequencing was PBMCs or T cells enriched from blood (not recorded which).

This chain's CDR3 is CASSQSGTAGNTIYF. In DNA form, the CDR3 reads TGCGCCAGCAGCCAATCAGGTACTGCTGGAAACACCATATATTTT. This sequence joins TRBV4-3 and TRBJ1-3; D is uncertain. The CDR3 spans 15 residues. V was clipped by 2 bases and J by 2 bases, with 10 bases between them. Germline-derived CDR1 and CDR2 are LGHNA and YSLEER.